Listed here are 8 T cell receptor beta chains from one sample, sequenced in a study of cytomegalovirus exposure and HLA in healthy donors. In the PCR, 60 Vbeta and 13 Jbeta primers were used. Method: immunoSEQ multiplex PCR; TCRdb's copy keeps in-frame clones and lacks some. This sample has approximately 110,000 clones; 60% to 80% occur once, and the top ten carry 2.6%. Sequencing was carried out using PBMCs. The receptors were gathered from a middle-aged man in good health and CMV-seropositive.

The chain is built from TRBV29-1 and TRBJ1-1, with D possibly TRBD1 on 5 matching bases. There are 10 residues in the CDR3. Trimming cost V 5 bases and J 6 bases, with 7 bases left between them. Germline V lookup: CDR1 SQVTM, CDR2 ANQGSEA. The DNA of the CDR3 is TGCAGCGTTCGACAGTCTGAAGCTTTCTTT. Its protein product is CSVRQSEAFF. Full variable domain (remainder filled in from reference TRBV29-1 and TRBJ1-1): SAVISQKPSRDICQRGTSLTIQCQVDSQVTMMFWYRQQPGQSLTLIATANQGSEATYESGFVIDKFPISRPNLTFSTLTVSNMSPEDSSIYLCSVRQSEAFFGQGTRLTVV.

The chain links TRBV4-1 to TRBJ1-5, with D uncertain. CDR1 MGHRA and CDR2 YSYEKL come from the germline V gene. This CDR3 contains 14 residues. Trimming removed 1 base at V and 8 bases at J, with 12 bases between. CDR3 in DNA: TGCGCCAGCAGCCAAGGGCGGCCTATGGAGCCCCAGCATTTT. Protein product: CASSQGRPMEPQHF.

This chain connects TRBV9 to TRBJ2-7, with 7 bases fitting TRBD1. Germline assignment: CDR1 SGDLS and CDR2 YYNGEE. The CDR3 consists of 15 residues. V was pared by 3 bases and J by 3 bases, with 9 bases of the junction left unmatched. The CDR3 reads CASSATGTAYYEQYF. The CDR3 region has the DNA TGTGCCAGCAGCGCCACCGGGACAGCTTACTACGAGCAGTACTTC. Full variable domain (remainder filled in from reference TRBV9 and TRBJ2-7): DSGVTQTPKHLITATGQRVTLRCSPRSGDLSVYWYQQSLDQGLQFLIQYYNGEERAKGNILERFSAQQFPDLHSELNLSSLELGDSALYFCASSATGTAYYEQYFGPGTRLTVT.

This clone was seen only once. The germline gene is not matched at one end of the junction; a read error may be the cause. Additional DNA sequences in this sample encode the identical CDR3. The rearrangement uses TRBV15 and TRBJ2-2, with TRBD1 matching over 10 bases. The germline V gene encodes CDR1 LNHNV and CDR2 YYDKDF (reference sequence). CDR3 size: 19 residues. The CDR3 sequence is CATSRDWGQGTLRTGELFF. The CDR3 region has the DNA TGTGCCACCAGCAGAGATTGGGGACAGGGGACCCTTCGGACCGGAGAGCTGTTTTTT.

V and J are TRBV16 and TRBJ1-2, with D maybe TRBD1 (6 bases). With 3 bases removed from V and 5 bases from J, the gap between germline ends came to 10 bases. Looked up from germline, CDR1 is KGHSY and CDR2 is FQNENV. The CDR3 covers 13 residues. The CDR3 nucleotides read TGTGCCAGCAGCCATGTGGACAGATATGGCTACACCTTC. Translated: CASSHVDRYGYTF.

The chain recombines TRBV4-1 with TRBJ1-1, with unresolved D. The CDR3 is 15 residues long. V lost 4 bases and J 1 base, leaving 13 bases between the germline ends. CDR1 and CDR2 from the germline V gene are MGHRA and YSYEKL. The CDR3 is CASSPHPPGNTEAFF. The CDR3, as DNA: TGCGCCAGCAGCCCTCACCCCCCCGGGAACACTGAAGCTTTCTTT.

The J gene is TRBJ2-5, the V gene TRBV5-1; 10 nucleotides match TRBD2. The J segment lost 5 bases and the V segment lost 0 bases, leaving 7 bases of the junction unmatched. The germline V gene encodes CDR1 SGHRS and CDR2 YFSETQ. The CDR3 is 16 residues long. The CDR3 nucleotides read TGCGCCAGCAGCTTGGCAGCGGGGGGGCCCGGTGAGACCCAGTACTTC. It yields the protein CASSLAAGGPGETQYF. Using reference TRBV5-1 and TRBJ2-5 for the parts outside the CDR3, the full variable domain is KAGVTQTPRYLIKTRGQQVTLSCSPISGHRSVSWYQQTPGQGLQFLFEYFSETQRNKGNFPGRFSGRQFSNSRSEMNVSTLELGDSALYLCASSLAAGGPGETQYFGPGTRLLVL.

The chain links TRBV9 to TRBJ2-1; tentatively, D is TRBD2 (5 bases). Germline V CDR1 and CDR2: SGDLS, YYNGEE. The ends were cut back, 3 bases at V and 6 bases at J, with 16 bases in the middle. The CDR3 length is 15 residues. The CDR3 reads CASSDSGISGNEQFF. CDR3 nucleotide sequence: TGTGCCAGCAGCGACTCCGGGATCTCGGGCAATGAGCAGTTCTTC.